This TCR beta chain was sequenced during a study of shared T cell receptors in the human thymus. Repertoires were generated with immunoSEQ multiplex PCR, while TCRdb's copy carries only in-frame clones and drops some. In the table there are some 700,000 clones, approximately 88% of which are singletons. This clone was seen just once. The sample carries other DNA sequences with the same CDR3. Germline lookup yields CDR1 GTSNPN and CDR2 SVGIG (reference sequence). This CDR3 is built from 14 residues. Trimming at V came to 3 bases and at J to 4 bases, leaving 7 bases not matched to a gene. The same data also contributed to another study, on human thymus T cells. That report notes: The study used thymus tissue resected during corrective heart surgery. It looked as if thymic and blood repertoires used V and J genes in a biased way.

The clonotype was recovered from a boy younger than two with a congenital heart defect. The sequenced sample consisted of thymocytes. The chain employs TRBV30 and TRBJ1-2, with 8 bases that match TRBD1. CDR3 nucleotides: TGTGCCTGGAGCAGGCCCGACAGGGGCTATGGCTACACCTTC. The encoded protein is CAWSRPDRGYGYTF.